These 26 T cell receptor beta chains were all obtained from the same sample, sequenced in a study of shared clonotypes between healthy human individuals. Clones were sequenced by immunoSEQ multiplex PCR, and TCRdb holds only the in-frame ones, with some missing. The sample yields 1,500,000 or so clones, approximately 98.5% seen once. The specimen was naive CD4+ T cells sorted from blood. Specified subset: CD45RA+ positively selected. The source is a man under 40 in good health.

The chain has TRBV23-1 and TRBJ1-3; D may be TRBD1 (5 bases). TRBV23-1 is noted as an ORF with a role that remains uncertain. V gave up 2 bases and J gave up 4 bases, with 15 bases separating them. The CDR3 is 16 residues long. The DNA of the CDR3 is TGCGCCAGCAGTCAAAGGGACTTCTACCTAGGAAACACCATATATTTT. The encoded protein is CASSQRDFYLGNTIYF.

The CDR3 DNA reads as TGTGCCAGCAGCCCTCTTCCCTCTGGCACAGATACGCAGTATTTT. Translating it yields CASSPLPSGTDTQYF. This chain links TRBV5-5 with TRBJ2-3; D not certain. CDR3 length: 15 residues. The V gene's germline CDR1 is SGHKS and CDR2 YYEKEE (reference sequence). The V end lost 4 bases, the J end lost 1 base, and 13 bases lay between the germline ends.

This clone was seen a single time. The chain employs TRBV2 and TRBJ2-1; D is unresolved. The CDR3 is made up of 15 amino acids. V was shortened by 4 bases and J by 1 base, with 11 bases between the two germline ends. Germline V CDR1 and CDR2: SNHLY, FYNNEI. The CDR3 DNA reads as TGTGCCAGCAGTGCGGGTACGCGGTCCTACAATGAGCAGTTCTTC. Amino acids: CASSAGTRSYNEQFF.

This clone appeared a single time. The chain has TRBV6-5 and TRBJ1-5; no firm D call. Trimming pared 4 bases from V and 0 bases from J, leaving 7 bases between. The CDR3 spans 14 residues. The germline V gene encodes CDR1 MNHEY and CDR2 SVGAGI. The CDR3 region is CASSSFYSNQPQHF. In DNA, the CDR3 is TGTGCCAGCAGTTCTTTTTATAGCAATCAGCCCCAGCATTTT.

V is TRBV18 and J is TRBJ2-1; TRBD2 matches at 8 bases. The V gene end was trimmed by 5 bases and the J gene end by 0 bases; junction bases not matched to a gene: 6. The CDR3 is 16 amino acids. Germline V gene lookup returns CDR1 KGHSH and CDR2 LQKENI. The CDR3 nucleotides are TGTGCCAGCTCAGCACTAGCGGTGAGCTCCTACAATGAGCAGTTCTTC. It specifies CASSALAVSSYNEQFF.

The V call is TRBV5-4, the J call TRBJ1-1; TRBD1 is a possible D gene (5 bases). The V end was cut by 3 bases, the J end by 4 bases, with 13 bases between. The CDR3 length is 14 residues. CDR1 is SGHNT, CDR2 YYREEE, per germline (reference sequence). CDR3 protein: CASSYEWGSTEAFF. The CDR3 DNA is TGTGCCAGCAGCTACGAATGGGGGTCCACTGAAGCTTTCTTT.

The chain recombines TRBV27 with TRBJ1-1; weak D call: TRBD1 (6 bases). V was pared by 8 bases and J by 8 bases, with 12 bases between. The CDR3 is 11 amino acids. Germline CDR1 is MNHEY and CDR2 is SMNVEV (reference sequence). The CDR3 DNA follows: TGTGCCAGCCACCAGGGGCCCGAAGCTTTCTTT. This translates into CASHQGPEAFF.

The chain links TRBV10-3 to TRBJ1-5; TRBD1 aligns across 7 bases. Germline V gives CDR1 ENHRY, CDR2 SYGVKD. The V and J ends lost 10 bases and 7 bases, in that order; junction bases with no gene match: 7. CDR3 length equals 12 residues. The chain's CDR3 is CATITGVQPQHF. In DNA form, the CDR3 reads TGTGCCACTATTACAGGGGTGCAGCCCCAGCATTTT.

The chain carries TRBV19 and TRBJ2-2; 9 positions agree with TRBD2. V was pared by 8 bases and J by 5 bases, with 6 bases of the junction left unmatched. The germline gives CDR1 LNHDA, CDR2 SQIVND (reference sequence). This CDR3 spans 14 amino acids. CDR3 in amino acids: CASSGLARTGELFF. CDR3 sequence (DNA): TGTGCCAGTTCTGGACTAGCGAGAACCGGGGAGCTGTTTTTT.

The CDR3 region is CASSHRDRNQETQYF. The CDR3 DNA sequence: TGTGCCAGCAGCCACCGGGACAGAAACCAAGAGACCCAGTACTTC. The V call is TRBV7-9, the J call TRBJ2-5; 7 positions agree with TRBD1. The CDR3 loop spans 15 amino acids. V lost 5 bases to trimming and J lost 0 bases; unmatched junction nucleotides: 6. Germline values: CDR1 SEHNR, CDR2 FQNEAQ (reference sequence).

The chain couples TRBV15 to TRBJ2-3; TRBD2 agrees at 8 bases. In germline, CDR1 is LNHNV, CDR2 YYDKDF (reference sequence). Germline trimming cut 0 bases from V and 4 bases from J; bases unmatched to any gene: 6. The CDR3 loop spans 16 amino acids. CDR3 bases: TGTGCCACCAGCAGAGATCCCAGCGGGAGTGCAGATACGCAGTATTTT. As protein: CATSRDPSGSADTQYF.

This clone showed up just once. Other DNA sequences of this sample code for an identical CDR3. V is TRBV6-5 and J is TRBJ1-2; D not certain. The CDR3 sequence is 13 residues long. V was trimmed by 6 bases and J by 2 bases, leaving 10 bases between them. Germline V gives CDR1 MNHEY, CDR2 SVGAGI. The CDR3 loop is CASSLGGNYGYTF. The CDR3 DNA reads TGTGCCAGCAGCCTAGGAGGGAACTATGGCTACACCTTC.

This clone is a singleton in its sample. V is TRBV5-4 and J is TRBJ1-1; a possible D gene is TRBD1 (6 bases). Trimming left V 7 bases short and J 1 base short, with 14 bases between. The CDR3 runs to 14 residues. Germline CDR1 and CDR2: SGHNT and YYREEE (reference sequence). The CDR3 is CASATGKGNTEAFF. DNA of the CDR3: TGTGCCAGCGCCACAGGGAAGGGGAACACTGAAGCTTTCTTT. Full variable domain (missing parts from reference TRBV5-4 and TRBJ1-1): ETGVTQSPTHLIKTRGQQVTLRCSSQSGHNTVSWYQQALGQGPQFIFQYYREEENGRGNFPPRFSGLQFPNYSSELNVNALELDDSALYLCASATGKGNTEAFFGQGTRLTVV.

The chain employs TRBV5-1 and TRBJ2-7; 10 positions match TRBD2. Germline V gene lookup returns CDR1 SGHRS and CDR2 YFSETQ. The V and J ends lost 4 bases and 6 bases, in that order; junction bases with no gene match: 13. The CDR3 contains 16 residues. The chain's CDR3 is CASSPFGTSVWGEQYF. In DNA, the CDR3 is TGCGCCAGCAGCCCCTTCGGGACTAGCGTATGGGGCGAGCAGTACTTC.

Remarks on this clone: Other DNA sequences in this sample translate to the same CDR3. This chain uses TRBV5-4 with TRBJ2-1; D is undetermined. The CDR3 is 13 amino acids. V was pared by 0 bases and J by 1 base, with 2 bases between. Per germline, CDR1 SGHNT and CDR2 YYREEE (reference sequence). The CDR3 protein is CASSLASYNEQFF. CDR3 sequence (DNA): TGTGCCAGCAGCTTGGCGTCCTACAATGAGCAGTTCTTC.

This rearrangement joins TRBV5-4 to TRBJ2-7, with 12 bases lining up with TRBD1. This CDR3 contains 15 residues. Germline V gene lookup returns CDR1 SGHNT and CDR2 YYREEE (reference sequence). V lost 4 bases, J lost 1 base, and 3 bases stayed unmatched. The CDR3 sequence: CASSGDRGLSYEQYF. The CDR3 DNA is TGTGCCAGCAGCGGGGACAGGGGGCTATCCTACGAGCAGTACTTC. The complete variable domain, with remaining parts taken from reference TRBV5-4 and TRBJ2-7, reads ETGVTQSPTHLIKTRGQQVTLRCSSQSGHNTVSWYQQALGQGPQFIFQYYREEENGRGNFPPRFSGLQFPNYSSELNVNALELDDSALYLCASSGDRGLSYEQYFGPGTRLTVT.

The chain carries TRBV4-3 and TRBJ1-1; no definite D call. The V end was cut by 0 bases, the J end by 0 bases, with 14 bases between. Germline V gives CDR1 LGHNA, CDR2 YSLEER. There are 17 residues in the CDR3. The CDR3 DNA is TGCGCCAGCAGCCAAGATCCCGCCTCCGTGATGAACACTGAAGCTTTCTTT. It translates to CASSQDPASVMNTEAFF.

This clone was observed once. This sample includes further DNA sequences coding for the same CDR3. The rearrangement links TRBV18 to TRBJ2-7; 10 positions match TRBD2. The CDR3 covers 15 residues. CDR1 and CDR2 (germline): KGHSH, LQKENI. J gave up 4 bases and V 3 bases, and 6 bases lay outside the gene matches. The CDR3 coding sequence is TGTGCCAGCTCACCGGCTAGCGGGAGTTCTTACGAGCAGTACTTC. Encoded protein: CASSPASGSSYEQYF.

As DNA, the CDR3 is TGTGCCTGGAGTGCAATTGGACAGGGTCGACTTCGGGTCACCGGGGAGCTGTTTTTT. It is translated as CAWSAIGQGRLRVTGELFF. The chain links TRBV30 to TRBJ2-2, with 8 nucleotides matching TRBD1. Germline V gene lookup returns CDR1 GTSNPN and CDR2 SVGIG (reference sequence). Trimming at V came to 1 base and at J to 4 bases, leaving 17 bases not matched to a gene. CDR3 length equals 19 residues.

Written as DNA, the CDR3 is TGTGCCAGCAGCCGCCGACGGGGCGAGCAGTACTTC. This translates into CASSRRRGEQYF. The J gene is TRBJ2-7, the V gene TRBV5-8; tentatively, D is TRBD2 (5 bases). Germline CDR1 and CDR2: SGHTS and YDEGEE. Trimming pared 4 bases from V and 6 bases from J, leaving 11 bases between. The CDR3 is made up of 12 amino acids.

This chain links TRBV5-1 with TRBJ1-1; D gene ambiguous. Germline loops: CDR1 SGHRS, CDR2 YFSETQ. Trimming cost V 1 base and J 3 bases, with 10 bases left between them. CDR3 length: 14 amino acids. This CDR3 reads CASSLNVGDTEAFF. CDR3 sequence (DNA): TGCGCCAGCAGCTTGAACGTGGGAGACACTGAAGCTTTCTTT.

For the CDR3, the DNA is TGTGCCAGCACCCCGACTAGCGGTCACAATGAGCAGTTCTTC. It specifies CASTPTSGHNEQFF. V usage is TRBV2 and J usage is TRBJ2-1; 9 bases are shared with TRBD2. Trimming at V came to 7 bases and at J to 5 bases, leaving 6 bases not matched to a gene. Per the germline V gene, CDR1 is SNHLY and CDR2 is FYNNEI. There are 14 residues in the CDR3.

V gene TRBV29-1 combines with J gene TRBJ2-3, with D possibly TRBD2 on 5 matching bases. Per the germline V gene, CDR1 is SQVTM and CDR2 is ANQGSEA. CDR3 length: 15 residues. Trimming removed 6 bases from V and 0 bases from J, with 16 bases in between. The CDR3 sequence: CSVSRPGGSTDTQYF. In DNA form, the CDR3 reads TGCAGCGTGTCCCGCCCGGGCGGGAGCACAGATACGCAGTATTTT.

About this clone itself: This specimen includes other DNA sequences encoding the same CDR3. CDR3 bases: TGTGCCAGCAGCGTAGTTGGGACCGGGGAGCTGTTTTTT. It encodes CASSVVGTGELFF. This sequence joins TRBV9 and TRBJ2-2; D is undetermined. This CDR3 is built from 13 residues. With 0 bases removed from V and 5 bases from J, the gap between germline ends came to 5 bases. Germline values: CDR1 SGDLS, CDR2 YYNGEE.

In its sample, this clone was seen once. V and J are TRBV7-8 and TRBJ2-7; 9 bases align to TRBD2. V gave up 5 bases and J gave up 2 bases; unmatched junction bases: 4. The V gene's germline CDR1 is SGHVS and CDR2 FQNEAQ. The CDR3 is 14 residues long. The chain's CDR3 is CASSRAGGTYEQYF. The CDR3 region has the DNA TGTGCCAGCAGCCGAGCGGGAGGAACCTACGAGCAGTACTTC. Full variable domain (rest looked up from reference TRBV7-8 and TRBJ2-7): GAGVSQSPRYKVAKRGQDVALRCDPISGHVSLFWYQQALGQGPEFLTYFQNEAQLDKSGLPSDRFFAERPEGSVSTLKIQRTQQEDSAVYLCASSRAGGTYEQYFGPGTRLTVT.

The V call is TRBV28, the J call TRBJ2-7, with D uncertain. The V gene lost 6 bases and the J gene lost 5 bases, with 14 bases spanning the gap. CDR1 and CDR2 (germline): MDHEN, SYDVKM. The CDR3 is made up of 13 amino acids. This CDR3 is CASSPPTRNEQYF. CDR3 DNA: TGTGCCAGCAGCCCCCCGACTCGCAACGAGCAGTACTTC.